Presented here are 25 T cell receptor delta chains from one specimen sequenced in a study of γδ T cells in repeated Plasmodium falciparum infection. TCRdb processed the multiplex PCR reads again with the CATT caller. Of 85,000 to 90,000 delta-chain clones listed, 1.4% were seen once; the top ten hold just under 9%. Bulk repertoires came from Vgamma9/Vdelta2+ or Vdelta2-negative gammadelta T cells flow-sorted from PBMC. The material sequenced was gamma-delta T cells from blood. Receptors originate from a pool of human donors (malaria-infected and uninfected, not separated).

This clone has ten or more counts. Other nucleotide sequences in the sample specify the same CDR3. The rearrangement links TRDV1 to TRDJ1, with TRDD3 matching over 9 bases. V gave up 0 bases and J gave up 9 bases; unmatched junction bases: 17. Looked up from germline, CDR1 is TSWWSYY and CDR2 is QGS. The CDR3 runs 18 residues. CDR3 residues: CALGELSGGILPVLELIF. The CDR3 bases are TGTGCTCTTGGGGAACTATCCGGGGGGATACTCCCAGTGCTCGAACTCATCTTT.

Turning to this clone: A far more abundant clone sits one base away, making this likely a read error. This same CDR3 is encoded by further DNA sequences in the sample. This chain uses TRDV1 with TRDJ1; 8 bases are a match to TRDD3. This CDR3 region has 19 residues. Looked up from germline, CDR1 is TSWWSYY and CDR2 is QGS. The J segment lost 0 bases and the V segment lost 0 bases, leaving 12 bases of the junction unmatched. CDR3 loop: CALGELLPLGDVYTDKLIF. The CDR3 DNA is TGTGCTCTTGGGGAACTCCTACCGCTGGGGGACGTGTACACCGATAAACTCATCTTT.

This clone appeared many times. The V and J genes are TRDV1 and TRDJ1; 8 bases agree with TRDD3. Trimming cost V 0 bases and J 2 bases; bases outside gene matches: 29. The CDR3 extends over 24 amino acids. CDR1 and CDR2 from the germline V gene are TSWWSYY and QGS. CDR3 amino acids: CALGELRRYTPRGIWRGETDKLIF. For the CDR3, the DNA is TGTGCTCTTGGGGAACTTAGAAGATATACCCCTCGGGGGATATGGCGGGGGGAAACCGATAAACTCATCTTT.

This clone was detected only a few times. The chain uses TRDV3 and TRDJ1; tentative D call: TRDD2 (5 bases). TCRdb carries no J gene annotation; the J gene was assigned here by matching the DNA with germline. The CDR3 contains 19 residues. Germline CDR1 and CDR2: TVYSNPD and GDNSRS (reference sequence). V was pared by 5 bases and J by 1 base, with 32 bases between. The CDR3 DNA reads as TGTGCCGAGGCGTGCCCTTCATCCATGGCCTTGAGTTTCACCGATAAACTCATCTTT. Its protein product is CAEACPSSMALSFTDKLIF.

This clone has ten or more counts. This sample includes further DNA sequences coding for the same CDR3. The V call is TRDV1, the J call TRDJ1; a weak D match, TRDD3 (6 bases). The ends were cut back, 0 bases at V and 0 bases at J, with 26 bases in the middle. This CDR3 is 21 amino acids long. The germline CDR1 and CDR2 sequences are TSWWSYY and QGS. The CDR3: CALGELGPYPLLGGYTDKLIF. CDR3 coding DNA: TGTGCTCTTGGGGAACTAGGGCCCTACCCTTTACTGGGTGGTTACACCGATAAACTCATCTTT.

This clone was observed a handful of times. A far larger clone is a single base away, which makes a read error likely. Other DNA sequences in the same sample also yield this CDR3. The J gene is TRDJ2, the V gene TRDV1; 10 bases map to TRDD3. The CDR3 runs to 20 residues. Germline V gene lookup returns CDR1 TSWWSYY and CDR2 QGS. CDR3 region: CALNCVRLGDLGALTAQLFF. CDR3 DNA: TGTGCTCTCAATTGCGTCAGACTGGGGGATCTGGGGGCTTTGACGGCACAACTCTTCTTT.

Worth noting for this clone: A far larger clone is a single base away, which makes a read error likely. The identical CDR3 is also encoded by other nucleotide sequences in the sample. V usage is TRDV1 and J usage is TRDJ3, with TRDD3 identical over 11 bases. The ends lost 3 bases at V and 0 bases at J; junction bases unmatched: 16. The germline V gene has CDR1 TSWWSYY and CDR2 QGS. There are 23 residues in the CDR3. The CDR3 here is CALGERFLYWGIITSWDTRQMFF. The CDR3 DNA reads TGTGCTCTTGGGGAGCGTTTTCTTTACTGGGGGATAATCACCTCCTGGGACACCCGACAGATGTTTTTC.

Concerning this clone itself: The TCRdb protein, from a much larger clone, departs from this DNA's translation at residue 7, likely by read error; the protein shown derives from the DNA. The chain is built from TRDV1 and TRDJ1, with 13 positions matching TRDD3. This CDR3 has 19 amino acids. The V gene's germline CDR1 is TSWWSYY and CDR2 QGS. CDR3 amino acids: CALNHKSNWGIRPTDKLTF. CDR3 nucleotides: TGTGCTCTCAATCACAAGTCAAACTGGGGGATACGGCCCACCGATAAACTCACCTTT.

On this clone itself: The protein in TCRdb stems from a much larger clone and differs at residue 20 from this DNA's translation, likely a read error; here the protein is translated from the DNA. The J gene went uncalled, whereas the V gene is TRDV1; TRDD3 is the table's D call and was not checked against the DNA. The CDR3 extends over 22 amino acids. The germline V gene encodes CDR1 TSWWSYY and CDR2 QGS. The CDR3 here is CALGDGILLPQYWGTLPDKPIF. The CDR3, as DNA: TGTGCTCTTGGGGATGGAATCCTTCTGCCGCAGTACTGGGGGACACTACCCGATAAACCCATCTTT.

In its sample, this clone was seen a few times. TCRdb has a much larger clone's protein, which differs at residue 9 from the translation of this DNA, likely because of a read error; what is shown is the protein translated from the DNA. The CDR3 reads CALGPRGGCGPDKLIF. The CDR3 nucleotides read TGTGCTCTTGGACCCCGAGGGGGATGCGGGCCCGATAAACTCATCTTT. The rearrangement joins TRDV1 to TRDJ1, with 7 bases identical to TRDD3. Germline V gives CDR1 TSWWSYY, CDR2 QGS. The CDR3 has 16 amino acids. V shed 6 bases, J shed 3 bases, and the junction held 13 bases outside the gene matches.

Worth noting for this clone: A far larger clone is a single base away, which makes a read error likely. Other DNA sequences of this sample code for an identical CDR3. The chain links TRDV2 to TRDJ1, with D perhaps given as TRDD2 or TRDD3 (8 bases each). The J gene, absent from TCRdb, was called here by matching the DNA to germline. V dropped 5 bases and J dropped 2 bases, with 44 bases sitting between them. The germline V gene has CDR1 GEAIGNYY and CDR2 EKD. This CDR3 has 24 residues. The CDR3 nucleotides read TGTGCCTGTGCCCCCCGCTTCCTACGAAGGGGGGATAGGTTCTTGCCTAAGTATACCGATAAACTCATCTTT. Amino acid sequence: CACAPRFLRRGDRFLPKYTDKLIF.

As concerns this clone: The protein TCRdb lists belongs to a much larger clone and differs from this DNA's translation at residue 11, which points to a read error; the protein shown is made from the DNA. The chain recombines TRDV2 with TRDJ1; TRDD3 might be the D (6 bases). TCRdb is silent on the J gene; assignment here came from matching the DNA to germline. The CDR3 runs 21 residues. The V end lost 2 bases, the J end lost 0 bases, and 30 bases lay between the germline ends. Germline-derived CDR1 and CDR2 are GEAIGNYY and EKD. The CDR3 here is CACDKVGGATEGLRYTDKLIF. The CDR3 region has the DNA TGTGCCTGTGACAAGGTTGGGGGTGCTACTGAGGGTCTAAGGTACACCGATAAACTCATCTTT.

Note on this clone: A read error is likely here: a far larger clone is one base away. In the same sample, other DNA sequences code for this CDR3. This chain connects TRDV3 to TRDJ1; 8 bases agree with TRDD3. The germline V gene encodes CDR1 TVYSNPD and CDR2 GDNSRS (reference sequence). After removal of 1 base from V and 0 bases from J, the junction contained 19 bases not matched to a gene. The CDR3 runs 19 residues. CDR3 sequence reads: CAFTGPSPYWGSDTDKLIF. The CDR3 DNA follows: TGTGCCTTTACCGGGCCTTCTCCCTACTGGGGGTCCGACACCGATAAACTCATCTTT.

This clone was counted a few times. The protein that TCRdb holds for this DNA derives from a much larger clone and differs from the translated DNA at residue 3, which likely indicates a read error; the protein shown here is translated from the DNA. J is TRDJ1 and V is TRDV2; TRDD3 matches at 7 bases. TCRdb gives no J gene; it was assigned here by matching the DNA to germline. The germline CDR1 and CDR2 sequences are GEAIGNYY and EKD. The CDR3 covers 17 residues. CDR3 nucleotides: TGTGCCCGTGACACCGTAGGGGGATTCAGAGACACCGATAAACTCATCTTT. Amino acid sequence: CARDTVGGFRDTDKLIF.

On this clone: A far larger clone is a single base away, which makes a read error likely. Different DNA sequences within this sample yield the same CDR3. This rearrangement joins TRDV2 to TRDJ3; possible D gene TRDD2, 8 bases. TCRdb offers no J gene call, so here the DNA was matched to germline to obtain one. Trimming shortened V by 3 bases and J by 0 bases, and 35 bases separated the two germline ends. Germline CDR1 and CDR2: GEAIGNYY and EKD. The CDR3 spans 25 residues. The chain's CDR3 is CACDAVLASYGIGGQGSWDTRQMFF. CDR3 in DNA: TGTGCCTGTGACGCCGTACTAGCTTCCTACGGTATTGGGGGACAGGGCTCCTGGGACACCCGACAGATGTTTTTC.

A remark on this clone: A single base is all that separates this from a far larger clone, so a read error is likely. The same CDR3 is also encoded by other DNA sequences in this sample. The J gene has no call, while the V gene is TRDV3; the listed D gene, TRDD3, was not tested against the DNA. This CDR3 is built from 20 residues. Germline V gene lookup returns CDR1 TVYSNPD and CDR2 GDNSRS (reference sequence). CDR3 residues: CAFARFPTIGGYLYTDKLIF. As DNA, the CDR3 is TGTGCCTTTGCCCGGTTTCCTACCATTGGGGGATACCTGTACACCGATAAGCTCATCTTT.

In its sample, this clone was seen a few times. The protein given by TCRdb reflects a much larger clone and differs at residue 6 from this DNA's translation, likely from a read error; the protein shown is the DNA's translation. The chain has TRDV2 and TRDJ1; 12 bases are shared with TRDD3. The J gene, left out of TCRdb, was set here by checking the DNA against germline. The trim removed 0 bases at V and 1 base at J, leaving 11 bases unmatched. The germline V gene has CDR1 GEAIGNYY and CDR2 EKD. CDR3 length equals 19 residues. CDR3 coding DNA: TGTGCCTGTGACACCGCTCCCGTACTGGGGGATACTGCCACCGATAAACTCATCTTT. Protein product: CACDTAPVLGDTATDKLIF.

This clone was picked up a small number of times. The TCRdb record carries a much larger clone's protein, which differs from this DNA's translation at residue 8; a read error is the likely cause, and the protein listed here is the DNA translation. This chain joins TRDV1 and TRDJ1; TRDD3 agrees at 13 bases. Because TCRdb records no J gene, it was assigned here through a match of the DNA to germline. The germline CDR1 and CDR2 sequences are TSWWSYY and QGS. V trimming: 4 bases; J trimming: 2 bases; junction bases outside the gene matches: 22. The CDR3 extends over 22 amino acids. The DNA for the CDR3 is TGTGCTCTTGGGGTACCCTTCCCCTCGATCAGTTACTGGGGGATACGGACCGATAAACTCATCTTT. Translating it yields CALGVPFPSISYWGIRTDKLIF.

Turning to this clone: A far larger clone lies a single base away; this is likely a read error. Additional DNA sequences in this sample encode the identical CDR3. The chain employs TRDV3 and TRDJ2; D is perhaps TRDD3 (8 bases). There are 22 residues in the CDR3. Germline assignment: CDR1 TVYSNPD and CDR2 GDNSRS (reference sequence). The V end was cut by 3 bases, the J end by 5 bases, with 40 bases between. The CDR3 bases are TGTGCCTTAGGCCCAGCCTTCCTTCTTTCTCTAGGTGGGGGATGCTCCACAGCACAACTCTTCTTT. Residues: CALGPAFLLSLGGGCSTAQLFF.

This clone was counted many times. This DNA's translation and the protein TCRdb lists, from a much larger clone, do not match at residue 14, likely due to a read error; the protein shown is translated from the DNA. The chain joins TRDV2 to TRDJ3; D is possibly TRDD3 (6 bases). This CDR3 spans 20 amino acids. Germline CDR1 is GEAIGNYY and CDR2 is EKD. The CDR3 DNA reads TGTGCCTGTGACACCGGAGTCAATCCTCCCAGCTCCTGGGGCACCCGACAGATGTTTTTC. Translating gives CACDTGVNPPSSWGTRQMFF.

This clone has a handful of counts. TCRdb assigns this DNA the protein of a much larger clone, which departs from its translation at residue 10; this likely reflects a read error, and the protein shown comes from translating the DNA. The chain links TRDV2 to TRDJ1; a possible D gene is TRDD3 (6 bases). TCRdb lists no J gene, so it was determined here by aligning the DNA to germline. The V gene's germline CDR1 is GEAIGNYY and CDR2 EKD. With 3 bases removed from V and 4 bases from J, the gap between germline ends came to 17 bases. The CDR3 extends over 15 amino acids. CDR3 in DNA: TGTGCCTGTGACCCCCTGGGGAGCGGAAGCGATAAACTCATCTTT. Translation: CACDPLGSGSDKLIF.

In its sample, this clone was seen a few times. A much larger clone is a single base away; this may be a read error. V usage is TRDV1 and J usage is TRDJ1; D is possibly TRDD2 or TRDD3 (5 bases each). TCRdb leaves out the J gene; it was filled in here by matching the DNA to germline. Germline V gene sequence: CDR1 TSWWSYY, CDR2 QGS. This CDR3 is 17 amino acids long. CDR3 region: CALGDGPTSGGTDKLIF. In DNA form, the CDR3 reads TGCGCTCTTGGGGACGGACCTACGTCGGGGGGGACCGATAAACTCATCTTT.

This clone was counted a few times. One base separates it from a far larger clone, so it is likely a read error. Within the sample, other DNA sequences also encode this same CDR3. The rearrangement uses TRDV1 and TRDJ1; 8 positions match TRDD3. In the absence of a J gene in TCRdb, the DNA was matched to germline to assign it here. The V gene's germline CDR1 is TSWWSYY and CDR2 QGS. J lost 5 bases, V lost 2 bases, and 31 bases had no gene match. The CDR3 totals 23 residues. This CDR3 is CALGEKVLRAFEFWGYCSDKLIF. The CDR3 DNA reads as TGTGCTCTTGGGGAAAAGGTCCTACGCGCGTTTGAGTTCTGGGGATACTGTTCAGATAAACTCATCTTT.

This clone has ten or more counts. The sample contains more than one DNA sequence encoding this CDR3. The genes are TRDV1 and TRDJ1, with 12 bases matching TRDD3. With 2 bases clipped from V and 0 bases from J, the junction kept 31 bases outside the gene matches. CDR3 size: 26 residues. Per the germline V gene, CDR1 is TSWWSYY and CDR2 is QGS. The CDR3 DNA reads TGTGCTCTTGGGGAAAGCACGGGCTTTTTCCCTACCCTCGACTGGGGGATACTTGGACACACCGATAAACTCATCTTT. This translates into CALGESTGFFPTLDWGILGHTDKLIF.

In this sample, this clone turned up a few times. The protein TCRdb lists belongs to a much larger clone and differs from this DNA's translation at residue 7, which points to a read error; the protein shown is made from the DNA. The rearrangement uses TRDV2 and TRDJ3, with 8 bases that match TRDD3. Here the J gene came from matching the DNA to germline, since TCRdb omits it. The CDR3 covers 19 residues. V dropped 0 bases and J dropped 0; count of bases not matched to a gene: 6. Germline V CDR1 and CDR2: GEAIGNYY, EKD. For the CDR3, the DNA is TGTGCCTGTGACACCAAGGGCTGGGGGAGCTCCTGGGACACCCGACAGATGTTTTTC. Its translation is CACDTKGWGSSWDTRQMFF.